The 20 T cell receptor beta chains presented below share a single source sample, sequenced in a study of T cells after yellow fever vaccination. TCRdb re-called the 5' RACE reads through MiXCR, storing one row per CDR3 protein. The sample lists 200,000 to 300,000 distinct CDR3 sequences; about an eighth were seen once. Sequenced here: CD4+ T cells sorted from PBMCs, sampled 45 days after the yellow fever booster vaccination. Receptors originate from a man aged 30 to 39 who received the YFV17D yellow fever vaccine.

This clonotype appeared a few times. This chain joins TRBV7-2 and TRBJ2-1, with D unclear. Germline CDR1 SGHTA, CDR2 FQGNSA. The CDR3 loop spans 15 amino acids. V lost 2 bases, J lost 4 bases, and 12 bases lay in between. This CDR3 reads CASSLLPSTYNEQFF. For the CDR3, the DNA is TGTGCCAGCAGCTTACTACCGTCAACTTACAATGAGCAGTTCTTC.

The gene calls are TRBV7-9 and TRBJ2-3; 7 bases match TRBD1. The germline CDR1 and CDR2 sequences are SEHNR and FQNEAQ (reference sequence). V trimming: 5 bases; J trimming: 2 bases; junction bases outside the gene matches: 7. The CDR3 sequence is 15 residues long. The CDR3: CASSKDRFVTDTQYF. The DNA of the CDR3 is TGTGCCAGCAGCAAGGACAGGTTTGTCACAGATACGCAGTATTTT.

This clonotype was recorded a few times. The CDR3 DNA is TGTGCCAGCACTACCGGGGGCATCGGAAACACCATATATTTT. Its protein is CASTTGGIGNTIYF. The V and J genes are TRBV2 and TRBJ1-3; D is possibly TRBD1 (6 bases). Germline V gives CDR1 SNHLY, CDR2 FYNNEI. The CDR3 spans 14 residues. V dropped 7 bases and J dropped 4 bases, with 14 bases sitting between them.

The chain combines TRBV29-1 with TRBJ2-7; 7 bases fit TRBD1. Per the germline V gene, CDR1 is SQVTM and CDR2 is ANQGSEA. The V segment lost 6 bases and the J segment 2 bases; nucleotides outside the gene matches: 4. This CDR3 is built from 12 residues. The CDR3 region has the DNA TGCAGCGTGGGACAGACCACCTACGAGCAGTACTTC. Translation gives CSVGQTTYEQYF.

The chain couples TRBV10-3 to TRBJ2-7; 9 bases align to TRBD1. V shed 0 bases, J shed 4 bases, and the junction held 7 bases outside the gene matches. The CDR3 is 16 amino acids. Germline V gives CDR1 ENHRY, CDR2 SYGVKD. CDR3 DNA: TGTGCCATCAGTGAGTCCGGACAGGGGACCCTATACGAGCAGTACTTC. Its protein is CAISESGQGTLYEQYF.

The CDR3 sequence is CATRTTSREQFF. DNA for the CDR3: TGTGCCACCCGGACTACCAGCCGAGAGCAGTTCTTC. The chain carries TRBV27 and TRBJ2-1, with a weak D call TRBD2 (6 bases). Trimming removed 10 bases at V and 10 bases at J, with 17 bases between. Germline CDR1 is MNHEY and CDR2 is SMNVEV (reference sequence). The CDR3 spans 12 residues.

This clonotype appeared a few times. The chain employs TRBV5-6 and TRBJ2-1; D remains unclear. The CDR3 is 17 residues long. V was trimmed by 0 bases and J by 3 bases, leaving 16 bases between them. The germline CDR1 and CDR2 sequences are SGHDT and YYEEEE. The CDR3 bases are TGTGCCAGCAGCTTGGGCATGGCTGTGACCCTCTACAATGAGCAGTTCTTC. Its translation: CASSLGMAVTLYNEQFF. The variable domain in full, with the rest retrieved from reference TRBV5-6 and TRBJ2-1, is DAGVTQSPTHLIKTRGQQVTLRCSPKSGHDTVSWYQQALGQGPQFIFQYYEEEERQRGNFPDRFSGHQFPNYSSELNVNALLLGDSALYLCASSLGMAVTLYNEQFFGPGTRLTVL.

This clonotype was detected only a few times. V gene TRBV9 combines with J gene TRBJ1-5, with TRBD1 as a possible D gene (5 bases). This CDR3 region has 14 residues. Germline V gene sequence: CDR1 SGDLS, CDR2 YYNGEE. Trimming pared 1 base from V and 5 bases from J, leaving 10 bases between. In DNA form, the CDR3 reads TGTGCCAGCAGCGTAAAGGGGACGGATCAGCCCCAGCATTTT. Its protein product is CASSVKGTDQPQHF.

This clonotype showed up many times. V and J are TRBV20-1 and TRBJ2-1, with TRBD2 identical over 11 bases. The CDR3 contains 15 residues. V dropped 1 base and J dropped 4; count of bases not matched to a gene: 3. Germline CDR1 and CDR2: DFQATT and SNEGSKA (reference sequence). CDR3 loop: CSARGTSGGYNEQFF. The CDR3 coding sequence is TGCAGTGCTAGAGGTACTAGCGGGGGTTACAATGAGCAGTTCTTC.

V is TRBV24-1 and J is TRBJ2-2; the match to TRBD2 covers 7 bases. With V trimmed by 5 bases and J by 5 bases, 4 bases remained unmatched. The CDR3 covers 14 residues. Germline CDR1 KGHDR, CDR2 SFDVKD. The DNA for the CDR3 is TGTGCCACCAGTGTCGCAGCGGGAACCGGGGAGCTGTTTTTT. This codes for CATSVAAGTGELFF.

This clonotype has just a few counts. The J gene is TRBJ2-7, the V gene TRBV20-1; 7 nucleotides align to TRBD1. There are 15 residues in the CDR3. Germline V lookup: CDR1 DFQATT, CDR2 SNEGSKA (reference sequence). The V gene end was trimmed by 6 bases and the J gene end by 0 bases; junction bases not matched to a gene: 11. The CDR3 DNA follows: TGCAGTGCAATAGGGACAGACCCCTTCTCCTACGAGCAGTACTTC. Protein sequence: CSAIGTDPFSYEQYF.

This clonotype was picked up a small number of times. This chain joins TRBV7-9 and TRBJ2-5; no firm D call. The ends were cut back, 2 bases at V and 3 bases at J, with 7 bases in the middle. The CDR3 is 13 residues long. Germline values: CDR1 SEHNR, CDR2 FQNEAQ (reference sequence). CDR3 coding DNA: TGTGCCAGCAGCTTATTAGGGAAAGAGACCCAGTACTTC. This codes for CASSLLGKETQYF.

The CDR3 spells CASSFVPGHNEQFF. The CDR3, as DNA: TGTGCCAGCAGCTTTGTACCAGGGCACAATGAGCAGTTCTTC. The chain couples TRBV7-9 to TRBJ2-1; weak D call: TRBD1 (5 bases). This CDR3 region has 14 residues. With 3 bases removed from V and 5 bases from J, the gap between germline ends came to 11 bases. Germline CDR1 and CDR2: SEHNR and FQNEAQ (reference sequence).

The sample holds many counts of this clonotype. The chain combines TRBV20-1 with TRBJ2-7, with 11 bases aligning to TRBD1. The trim removed 4 bases at V and 5 bases at J, leaving 7 bases unmatched. The germline CDR1 and CDR2 sequences are DFQATT and SNEGSKA (reference sequence). CDR3 size: 14 residues. In nucleotides, the CDR3 is TGCAGTGCTAAAGCCGGGACAGGGGGGCACGAGCAGTACTTC. Protein product: CSAKAGTGGHEQYF.

This clonotype was detected only a few times. The chain links TRBV20-1 to TRBJ2-4; 7 positions agree with TRBD2. The CDR3 spans 15 residues. Per germline, CDR1 DFQATT and CDR2 SNEGSKA (reference sequence). J gave up 6 bases and V 3 bases, and 11 bases lay outside the gene matches. In DNA, the CDR3 is TGCAGTGCTAGGTTCGGCGGGAGCGGTGGAAACATTCAGTACTTC. Protein sequence: CSARFGGSGGNIQYF.

The rearrangement joins TRBV7-2 to TRBJ2-1, with no clear D. Per germline, CDR1 SGHTA and CDR2 FQGNSA. This CDR3 is built from 13 residues. With 0 bases removed from V and 5 bases from J, the gap between germline ends came to 5 bases. The CDR3 DNA is TGTGCCAGCAGCTTAGCGCCTCACAATGAGCAGTTCTTC. Residues: CASSLAPHNEQFF.

CDR3 protein: CSVSRRVSNQPQHF. As DNA, the CDR3 is TGCAGTGTCAGCCGGCGGGTTAGCAATCAGCCCCAGCATTTT. V usage is TRBV20-1 and J usage is TRBJ1-5; D gene ambiguous. Trimming stripped 7 bases from V and 0 bases from J, with 13 bases between. The CDR3 totals 14 residues. CDR1 and CDR2 (germline): DFQATT, SNEGSKA (reference sequence).

This clonotype was detected a few times. The chain is built from TRBV5-1 and TRBJ1-5, with D hard to call. V lost 4 bases and J lost 8, with 19 bases in between. The CDR3 loop spans 15 amino acids. Germline values: CDR1 SGHRS, CDR2 YFSETQ. The DNA for the CDR3 is TGCGCCAGCAGCCGCGTAGGGCAGGCTGGGGAGCCCCAGCATTTT. It encodes CASSRVGQAGEPQHF.

This clonotype occurred a few times. The chain combines TRBV5-1 with TRBJ2-3, with 8 bases matching TRBD2. CDR1 SGHRS and CDR2 YFSETQ come from the germline V gene. The CDR3 consists of 16 residues. V trimming: 0 bases; J trimming: 2 bases; junction bases outside the gene matches: 5. In DNA form, the CDR3 reads TGCGCCAGCAGCTTGGGTCCAGCGGGGGTCACAGATACGCAGTATTTT. Its protein is CASSLGPAGVTDTQYF. Based on the CDR3 plus reference TRBV5-1 and TRBJ2-3, the full variable domain is KAGVTQTPRYLIKTRGQQVTLSCSPISGHRSVSWYQQTPGQGLQFLFEYFSETQRNKGNFPGRFSGRQFSNSRSEMNVSTLELGDSALYLCASSLGPAGVTDTQYFGPGTRLTVL.

V usage is TRBV20-1 and J usage is TRBJ1-5, with 8 nucleotides matching TRBD1. Germline V lookup: CDR1 DFQATT, CDR2 SNEGSKA (reference sequence). This CDR3 has 14 residues. The J segment lost 6 bases and the V segment lost 5 bases, leaving 9 bases of the junction unmatched. The CDR3 DNA follows: TGCAGTGCTGTTAAAACAGGGGGAGCTCAGCCCCAGCATTTT. It encodes CSAVKTGGAQPQHF.